This entry describes one T cell receptor beta chain. Its antigen is currently unknown. This sample is part of a study of cytomegalovirus exposure and HLA in healthy donors. General study points: Cytomegalovirus association was listed for about 180 TCR beta chains. In an earlier analysis, productive rearrangement rates for most beta V segments clustered near 87% or 30%. For most subjects, TCR beta sequences were reported to predict HLA-A and HLA-B alleles with accuracy. Among donors in an Asian-associated ancestry cluster, a later analysis reportedly found fewer N-insertions than the roughly 700-donor mean.

Germline lookup yields CDR1 MNHNS and CDR2 SASEGT. This CDR3 contains 14 residues. V shed 5 bases and J 9 bases; nucleotides not matched to a gene: 7. Both 60 Vbeta primers and 13 Jbeta primers went into the PCR. Data came from immunoSEQ multiplex PCR; TCRdb stores just in-frame clones and leaves some out. The table has approximately 160,000 clones, approximately 81% seen once; the top ten hold about 0.82%. Sequenced: PBMCs. The rearrangement uses TRBV6-1 and TRBJ2-1, with 10 bases matching TRBD2. This clonotype originated in a woman between 18 and 29 years old in good health and CMV-seronegative. In DNA, the CDR3 is TGTGCCAGCAGTCCGGGGACTAGCGAGTTTGAGCAGTTCTTC. Its protein product is CASSPGTSEFEQFF.